This T cell receptor beta chain was profiled in a study of blood T cell repertoires in COVID-19. Study in general: The study drew acute and convalescent COVID-19 samples from the United States, Italy and Spain.

Method: immunoSEQ multiplex PCR; TCRdb's copy keeps in-frame clones and lacks some. The profile shows 150,000 to 200,000 clones, 89% of them singletons. The ends lost 0 bases at V and 7 bases at J; junction bases unmatched: 6. The V gene's germline CDR1 is SGHNT and CDR2 YYREEE (reference sequence). This CDR3 region has 15 residues. The specimen was peripheral blood. This chain connects TRBV5-4 to TRBJ2-2; 7 positions agree with TRBD2. The clonotype comes from a man between 35 and 55 years old with acute or convalescent COVID-19. The chain's CDR3 is CASSLAGGARGELFF. DNA of the CDR3: TGTGCCAGCAGCTTGGCGGGGGGAGCACGCGGGGAGCTGTTTTTT.